The rows below give T cell receptor beta chains drawn from one sample of a study of cytomegalovirus exposure and HLA in healthy donors. Generated by immunoSEQ multiplex PCR, the TCRdb table keeps only in-frame clones and is missing some. This sample yields more than 100,000 clones, of which about 62% are seen a single time; under 9% belongs to the top ten. What was sequenced was PBMCs. The receptor set was obtained from a woman aged 40 to 50 in good health and CMV-seropositive. CDR3s include the opening cysteine and the closing phenylalanine or tryptophan. The D gene is left open where the match is weak. Size values are once, few and many counts, or a class for expanded clones, and some rows have none.

abundance,v_gene,d_gene,j_gene,CDR3aa,CDR3nt
-,TRBV7-8,TRBD2,TRBJ2-1,CASSPKRTSGRNEQFF,TGTGCCAGCAGCCCCAAAAGGACTAGCGGGAGAAATGAGCAGTTCTTC
-,TRBV5-1,TRBD1,TRBJ1-2,CASSLRDRDGYTF,TGCGCCAGCAGCTTGAGGGACAGGGACGGCTACACCTTC
-,TRBV6-1,-,TRBJ2-7,CASSDPSGAGAAYEQYF,TGTGCCAGCAGTGACCCCTCCGGGGCGGGGGCGGCCTACGAGCAGTACTTC
-,TRBV6-5,TRBD2,TRBJ2-3,CASSLAGGSTDTQYF,TGTGCCAGCAGCTTAGCGGGGGGGTCCACAGATACGCAGTATTTT
few,TRBV5-6,TRBD1,TRBJ1-4,CASSSWTGFNEKLFF,TGTGCCAGCAGCTCCTGGACAGGGTTTAATGAAAAACTGTTTTTT
once,TRBV9,TRBD2,TRBJ2-3,CASSVAGTSGGADTQYF,TGTGCCAGCAGCGTAGCCGGGACTAGCGGGGGGGCAGATACGCAGTATTTT
few,TRBV5-5,-,TRBJ2-3,CASTTSGADTQYF,TGTGCCAGCACGACCTCGGGGGCAGATACGCAGTATTTT
once,TRBV7-2,-,TRBJ2-7,CASSLGFGSKYEQYF,TGTGCCAGCAGCCTAGGGTTCGGGTCGAAGTACGAGCAGTACTTC
-,TRBV18,TRBD1,TRBJ1-1,CASSPQGDTEAFF,TGTGCCAGCTCACCGCAGGGGGACACTGAAGCTTTCTTT
-,TRBV7-2,TRBD2,TRBJ2-7,CASRPAGLEQYF,TGTGCCAGCAGACCAGCGGGGCTCGAGCAGTACTTC
few,TRBV6-4,TRBD1,TRBJ1-5,CASSEQGFWGQPQHF,TGTGCCAGCAGTGAACAGGGGTTTTGGGGTCAGCCCCAGCATTTT